A few counts support the clone carrying this T cell receptor beta chain. Each CDR3 protein gets one entry after TCRdb re-called the RACE reads with MiXCR. The sample contains 50,000 or so distinct CDR3 sequences, about 10% of which appear only once. This entry is derived from a study of human T cells and chemical hapten exposure. Overall study: On the upper back, patch tests were applied with 0.01% DPC and read at 6 days. Mostly female patients had alopecia areata, totalis or universalis.

The germline V gene encodes CDR1 LGHNA and CDR2 YNFKEQ. There are 15 residues in the CDR3. Trimming removed 2 bases from V and 2 bases from J, with 10 bases in between. The sample's time point: patch test 3, about 24 weeks after DPC sensitization. Treatment defined: therapeutic diphenylcyclopropenone sensitization with weekly scalp DPC. This TCR derives from a woman aged 40-49 years with alopecia areata. Some clones in this sample may be carry-over from other donors' samples. V gene TRBV4-2 combines with J gene TRBJ1-5; D unclear. The sequenced sample was whole blood, obtained in connection with sensitization to the hapten diphenylcyclopropenone (DPC). CDR3 in DNA: TGTGCCAGCAGCCAAATTGGAGTCGGCAATCAGCCCCAGCATTTT. It translates to CASSQIGVGNQPQHF.